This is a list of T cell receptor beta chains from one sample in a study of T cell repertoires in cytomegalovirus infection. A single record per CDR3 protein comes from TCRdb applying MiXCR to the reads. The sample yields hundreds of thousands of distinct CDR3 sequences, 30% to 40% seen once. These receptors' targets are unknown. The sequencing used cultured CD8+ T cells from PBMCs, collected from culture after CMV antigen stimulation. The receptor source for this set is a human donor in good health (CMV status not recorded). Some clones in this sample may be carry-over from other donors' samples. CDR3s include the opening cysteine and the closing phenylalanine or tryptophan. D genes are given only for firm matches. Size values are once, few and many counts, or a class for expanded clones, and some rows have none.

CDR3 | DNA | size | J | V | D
CSARDRAVYNGQFF | TGCAGTGCTAGAGACAGGGCTGTGTACAATGGGCAGTTCTTC | . | TRBJ2-1 | TRBV20-1 | .
CASSDLRTGPYNEQFF | TGTGCCAGCAGTGATTTAAGGACAGGGCCGTACAATGAGCAGTTCTTC | . | TRBJ2-1 | TRBV6-1 | TRBD1
CASSHDEGIGNTIYF | TGTGCCAGCAGCCATGACGAGGGGATTGGAAACACCATATATTTT | few | TRBJ1-3 | TRBV7-6 | .
CASSQDTDYGYTF | TGTGCCAGCAGCCAAGACACGGACTATGGCTACACCTTC | once | TRBJ1-2 | TRBV3-1 | .
CASSSNGGAYNEQFF | TGTGCCTCAAGTTCCAACGGGGGGGCCTACAATGAGCAGTTCTTC | few | TRBJ2-1 | TRBV7-3 | TRBD2
CASSILGFPYEQYF | TGTGCCAGTAGTATACTCGGGTTCCCCTACGAGCAGTACTTC | few | TRBJ2-7 | TRBV19 | .
CASSVGDGSQETQYF | TGTGCCAGCAGCGTAGGGGACGGTAGCCAAGAGACCCAGTACTTC | . | TRBJ2-5 | TRBV9 | .
CASSLRIGGTEAFF | TGTGCCAGCAGCCTAAGAATAGGAGGCACTGAAGCTTTCTTT | many | TRBJ1-1 | TRBV7-6 | .
CASSGERGMARGTDTQYF | TGTGCCAGCAGTGGGGAACGGGGAATGGCCCGAGGCACAGATACGCAGTATTTT | few | TRBJ2-3 | TRBV7-9 | .
CASSPIGGLQPQHF | TGTGCCAGCAGCCCAATCGGGGGGCTTCAGCCCCAGCATTTT | once | TRBJ1-5 | TRBV12-3/TRBV12-4 | .
CASGGGAYNEQFF | TGTGCCAGTGGAGGGGGTGCCTACAATGAGCAGTTCTTC | . | TRBJ2-1 | TRBV19 | .
CASSRRGGRISDTQYF | TGTGCCAGCAGCCGCCGCGGGGGCAGGATCTCAGATACGCAGTATTTT | few | TRBJ2-3 | TRBV7-3 | .
CSVKGEGGFADTQYF | TGCAGCGTGAAGGGGGAGGGGGGCTTTGCAGATACGCAGTATTTT | few | TRBJ2-3 | TRBV29-1 | .
CASSPVGSGTEAFF | TGTGCCAGCAGCCCAGTAGGGTCGGGGACTGAAGCTTTCTTT | . | TRBJ1-1 | TRBV11-2 | .
CASSYPGTGDNNEQFF | TGTGCCAGCAGTTACCCCGGGACAGGTGACAACAATGAGCAGTTCTTC | few | TRBJ2-1 | TRBV6-5 | TRBD1
CASRPAAYSNQPQHF | TGTGCCAGCAGGCCGGCAGCTTATAGCAATCAGCCCCAGCATTTT | few | TRBJ1-5 | TRBV6-1 | .
CATSRVGGMGTGELFF | TGTGCCACCAGCAGAGTAGGAGGGATGGGGACCGGGGAGCTGTTTTTT | few | TRBJ2-2 | TRBV15 | .
CASSDGQIYGYTF | TGTGCCAGCAGCGATGGACAGATCTATGGCTACACCTTC | . | TRBJ1-2 | TRBV7-9 | .
CATSRGGSNTEAFF | TGTGCCACCAGCAGAGGGGGCAGCAACACTGAAGCTTTCTTT | . | TRBJ1-1 | TRBV15 | .
CATSRTRGPNEKLFF | TGTGCCACCAGCAGGACGAGGGGCCCTAATGAAAAACTGTTTTTT | . | TRBJ1-4 | TRBV15 | .
CASSTSGGHYNEQFF | TGTGCCAGCAGCACTAGCGGGGGCCATTACAATGAGCAGTTCTTC | few | TRBJ2-1 | TRBV7-9 | TRBD2
CASSETGRMETQYF | TGTGCCAGCAGCGAGACAGGGAGAATGGAGACCCAGTACTTC | many | TRBJ2-5 | TRBV7-9 | TRBD1
CASSLGRFNNEQFF | TGTGCCAGCAGTCTGGGACGGTTTAACAATGAGCAGTTCTTC | few | TRBJ2-1 | TRBV6-6 | .
CASSPSLGLAGPPGTGELFF | TGTGCCAGCAGCCCGTCCCTCGGACTAGCGGGGCCCCCAGGCACCGGGGAGCTGTTTTTT | . | TRBJ2-2 | TRBV6-1 | TRBD2
CASSPDQQTEGDEQFF | TGTGCCAGCAGCCCAGATCAACAAACCGAGGGGGATGAGCAGTTCTTC | . | TRBJ2-1 | TRBV4-2 | .
CASSVVDIRTDTQYF | TGTGCCAGCAGCGTAGTCGACATCCGCACAGATACGCAGTATTTT | few | TRBJ2-3 | TRBV9 | .
CASPRTSSSGYTF | TGTGCCAGTCCCCGGACCTCCTCCTCTGGCTACACCTTC | . | TRBJ1-2 | TRBV2 | .
CASSGSPSGGYTGELFF | TGTGCCAGCAGTGGAAGCCCTAGCGGGGGGTACACCGGGGAGCTGTTTTTT | . | TRBJ2-2 | TRBV2 | TRBD2
CASSLSVGTGLEAFF | TGTGCCAGCAGTTTATCGGTTGGGACAGGCCTTGAAGCTTTCTTT | . | TRBJ1-1 | TRBV27 | TRBD1
CASRPGTDNSPLHF | TGTGCCAGCAGGCCCGGGACAGATAATTCACCCCTCCACTTT | . | TRBJ1-6 | TRBV27 | TRBD1
CASSPLAGLPDEQFF | TGTGCCAGCAGCCCCCTAGCGGGGCTCCCCGATGAGCAGTTCTTC | . | TRBJ2-1 | TRBV11-3 | TRBD2
CSVEDGRRSSYEQYF | TGCAGCGTTGAAGACGGCAGGAGGAGCTCCTACGAGCAGTACTTC | few | TRBJ2-7 | TRBV29-1 | .
CVSSIHPPDSGANVLTF | TGTGTCAGTAGTATTCACCCACCTGACTCTGGGGCCAACGTCCTGACTTTC | . | TRBJ2-6 | TRBV19 | .